This entry lists 3 T cell receptor beta chains sequenced from one sample in a study of shared clonotypes between healthy human individuals. Only in-frame clones appear in the TCRdb table, and some are missing; sequencing was by immunoSEQ multiplex PCR. The table has about 2.3 million clones, under 95% seen once. The sequenced sample was naive CD4+ T cells from PBMCs. Indicated subset: CD45RA+ positively selected. The receptors were sampled from a man between 18 and 35 years old in good health. Some clones in this sample may be carry-over from other donors' samples.

Points on this clone: Other DNA variants within this sample encode the same CDR3. The J gene is TRBJ2-7, the V gene TRBV7-2; 8 nucleotides agree with TRBD1. J gave up 2 bases and V 5 bases, and 5 bases lay outside the gene matches. The CDR3 covers 14 residues. In germline, CDR1 is SGHTA, CDR2 FQGNSA. The CDR3 loop reads CASSPGTGTYEQYF. The CDR3 DNA reads as TGTGCCAGCAGCCCGGGGACAGGCACCTACGAGCAGTACTTC.

This chain links TRBV7-9 with TRBJ2-1; D gene ambiguous. V shed 5 bases and J shed 8 bases, with 13 bases lying between them. The CDR3 consists of 13 residues. In germline, CDR1 is SEHNR, CDR2 FQNEAQ (reference sequence). The CDR3 loop is CASSARSGDEQFF. In DNA form, the CDR3 reads TGTGCCAGCAGCGCCCGATCTGGGGATGAGCAGTTCTTC.

The chain uses TRBV10-3 and TRBJ2-3; D is undetermined. V was pared by 2 bases and J by 1 base, with 7 bases between. CDR1 is ENHRY and CDR2 is SYGVKD in the germline V gene. The CDR3 spans 14 residues. As DNA, the CDR3 is TGTGCCATCAGTGAGGGTTACCGCACAGATACGCAGTATTTT. Protein: CAISEGYRTDTQYF.